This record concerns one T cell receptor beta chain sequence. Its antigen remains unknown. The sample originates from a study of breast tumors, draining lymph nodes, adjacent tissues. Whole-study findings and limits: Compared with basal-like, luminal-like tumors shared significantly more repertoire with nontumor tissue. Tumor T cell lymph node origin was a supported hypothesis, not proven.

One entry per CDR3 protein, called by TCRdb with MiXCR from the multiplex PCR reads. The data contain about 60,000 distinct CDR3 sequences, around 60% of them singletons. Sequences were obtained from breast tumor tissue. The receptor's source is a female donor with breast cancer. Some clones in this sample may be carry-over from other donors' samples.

This CDR3 is CSARGQGVGETQYF. CDR3 nucleotides: TGCAGCGCCAGGGGACAGGGGGTGGGAGAGACCCAGTACTTC. This chain connects TRBV29-1 to TRBJ2-5; TRBD1 matches at 11 bases. V lost 7 bases, J lost 4 bases, and 8 bases stayed unmatched. Per germline, CDR1 SQVTM and CDR2 ANQGSEA. CDR3 size: 14 residues.